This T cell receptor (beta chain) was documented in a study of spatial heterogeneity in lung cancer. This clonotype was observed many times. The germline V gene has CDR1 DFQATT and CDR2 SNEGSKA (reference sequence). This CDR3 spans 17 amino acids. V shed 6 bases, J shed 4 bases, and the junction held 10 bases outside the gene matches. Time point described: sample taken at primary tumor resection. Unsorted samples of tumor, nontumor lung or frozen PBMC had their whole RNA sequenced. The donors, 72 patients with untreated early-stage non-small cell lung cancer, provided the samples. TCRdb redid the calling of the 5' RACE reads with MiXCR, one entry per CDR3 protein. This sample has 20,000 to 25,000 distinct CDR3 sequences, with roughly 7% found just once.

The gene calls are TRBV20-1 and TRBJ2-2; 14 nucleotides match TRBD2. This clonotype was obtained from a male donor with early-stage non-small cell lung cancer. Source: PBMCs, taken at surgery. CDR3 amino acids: CSAQTSGGAFSTGELFF. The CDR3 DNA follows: TGCAGTGCCCAGACTAGCGGGGGGGCCTTTAGCACCGGGGAGCTGTTTTTT.